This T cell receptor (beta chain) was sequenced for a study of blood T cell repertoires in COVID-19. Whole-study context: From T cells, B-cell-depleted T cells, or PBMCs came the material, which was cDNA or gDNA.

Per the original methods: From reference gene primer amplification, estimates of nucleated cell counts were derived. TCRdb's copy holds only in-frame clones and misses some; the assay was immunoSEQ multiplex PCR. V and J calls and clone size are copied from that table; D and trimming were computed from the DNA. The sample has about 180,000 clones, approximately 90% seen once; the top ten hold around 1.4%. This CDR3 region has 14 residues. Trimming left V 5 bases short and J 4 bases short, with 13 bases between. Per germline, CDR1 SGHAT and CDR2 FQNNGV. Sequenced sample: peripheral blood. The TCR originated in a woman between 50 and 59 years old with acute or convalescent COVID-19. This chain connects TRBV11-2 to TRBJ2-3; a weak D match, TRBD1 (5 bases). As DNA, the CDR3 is TGTGCCAGCAGCCTAACTGGGGCATCAGATACGCAGTATTTT. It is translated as CASSLTGASDTQYF.